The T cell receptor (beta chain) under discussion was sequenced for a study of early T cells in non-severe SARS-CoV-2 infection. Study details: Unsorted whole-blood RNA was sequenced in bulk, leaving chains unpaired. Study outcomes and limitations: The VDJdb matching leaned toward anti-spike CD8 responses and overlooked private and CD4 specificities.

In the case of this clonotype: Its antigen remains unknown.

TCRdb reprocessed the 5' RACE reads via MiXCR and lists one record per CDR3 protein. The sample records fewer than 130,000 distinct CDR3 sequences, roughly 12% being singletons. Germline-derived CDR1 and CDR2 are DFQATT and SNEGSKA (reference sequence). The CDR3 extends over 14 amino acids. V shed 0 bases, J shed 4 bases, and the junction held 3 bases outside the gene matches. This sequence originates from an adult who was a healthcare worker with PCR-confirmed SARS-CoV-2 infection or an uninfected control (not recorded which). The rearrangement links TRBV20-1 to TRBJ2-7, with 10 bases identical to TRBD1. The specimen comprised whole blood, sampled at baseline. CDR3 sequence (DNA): TGCAGTGCTAGAGAAGGGACAGGGGTTTACGAGCAGTACTTC. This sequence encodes CSAREGTGVYEQYF.